These 17 T cell receptor beta chains originate from one sample sequenced in a study of OX40 agonist ivuxolimab in advanced cancers. Profiled with immunoSEQ multiplex PCR; TCRdb holds only in-frame clones, not every one. This sample carries approximately 3,000 clones, around 80% of them seen once, and the ten largest clones take about 26%. Here the sequenced sample was CD4+ or CD8+ T cells sorted from blood, taken in a trial of the OX40 agonist ivuxolimab. These receptors were taken from an adult with an advanced solid tumor such as melanoma, head and neck, liver or kidney cancer.

The chain is built from TRBV11-2 and TRBJ2-1; 9 bases align to TRBD2. Germline CDR1 and CDR2: SGHAT and FQNNGV. V was clipped by 3 bases and J by 4 bases; unmatched bases: 4. The CDR3 runs 15 residues. CDR3 loop: CASSFRTSAYNEQFF. CDR3 nucleotide sequence: TGTGCCAGCAGCTTCCGGACTAGCGCATACAATGAGCAGTTCTTC. Full variable domain (outside the CDR3, taken from reference TRBV11-2 and TRBJ2-1): EAGVAQSPRYKIIEKRQSVAFWCNPISGHATLYWYQQILGQGPKLLIQFQNNGVVDDSQLPKDRFSAERLKGVDSTLKIQPAKLEDSAVYLCASSFRTSAYNEQFFGPGTRLTVL.

The rearrangement links TRBV9 to TRBJ2-1; unclear D gene. CDR3 length equals 16 residues. Trimming cost V 4 bases and J 0 bases, with 14 bases left between them. CDR1 SGDLS and CDR2 YYNGEE come from the germline V gene. The CDR3 nucleotides read TGTGCCAGCAGCCCTGCCCTCTTGAGCTCCTACAATGAGCAGTTCTTC. This sequence encodes CASSPALLSSYNEQFF.

The genes are TRBV7-8 and TRBJ2-1, with 8 bases matching TRBD2. The CDR3 is made up of 17 amino acids. Germline CDR1 SGHVS, CDR2 FQNEAQ. With V trimmed by 5 bases and J by 3 bases, 12 bases remained unmatched. CDR3 sequence (DNA): TGTGCCAGCAGCCCACTCGGTGGGACTAGTATCTACAATGAGCAGTTCTTC. It is translated as CASSPLGGTSIYNEQFF.

The chain uses TRBV28 and TRBJ2-7; TRBD2 matches at 7 bases. Germline V gene sequence: CDR1 MDHEN, CDR2 SYDVKM. The trim removed 3 bases at V and 0 bases at J, leaving 2 bases unmatched. This CDR3 has 14 residues. CDR3 region: CASSLGGSSYEQYF. The CDR3 DNA is TGTGCCAGCAGTTTGGGCGGGAGCTCCTACGAGCAGTACTTC.

This clone is classed as large. The chain uses TRBV7-8 and TRBJ2-3, with no clear D. In germline, CDR1 is SGHVS, CDR2 FQNEAQ. The CDR3 spans 12 residues. Trimming removed 4 bases from V and 7 bases from J, with 9 bases in between. CDR3 sequence (DNA): TGTGCCAGCAGCTCACTTTCCAATACGCAGTATTTT. It encodes CASSSLSNTQYF.

The chain employs TRBV12-2 and TRBJ2-7; TRBD2 was called by the table and not checked on the DNA. TRBV12-2 corresponds to a pseudogene. This CDR3 comprises 17 residues. The DNA for the CDR3 is TGTGCAAGTCGCTTAGGAACTAGCGGGAGGGCCCCCTACGAGCAGTACTTC. As protein: CASRLGTSGRAPYEQYF.

The chain combines TRBV7-3 with TRBJ2-3; TRBD1 aligns across 7 bases. The CDR3 spans 14 residues. The germline V gene has CDR1 SGHTA and CDR2 FQGTGA. V shed 5 bases and J 4 bases; nucleotides not matched to a gene: 6. The CDR3 nucleotides read TGTGCCAGCAGCCCAGACAGGGCCGCAGATACGCAGTATTTT. This gives the protein CASSPDRAADTQYF.

The V call is TRBV27, the J call TRBJ2-3, with 13 nucleotides matching TRBD2. J gave up 1 base and V 4 bases, and 5 bases lay outside the gene matches. The germline gives CDR1 MNHEY, CDR2 SMNVEV (reference sequence). CDR3 length equals 17 residues. The DNA of the CDR3 is TGTGCCAGCAGTTACACCGGGACTAGCGGGGGCACAGATACGCAGTATTTT. The encoded protein is CASSYTGTSGGTDTQYF.

The chain recombines TRBV18 with TRBJ1-4; D not certain. Germline V gives CDR1 KGHSH, CDR2 LQKENI. Trimming removed 5 bases from V and 12 bases from J, with 13 bases in between. The CDR3 has 12 residues. The CDR3 protein is CASSTGSPELFF. For the CDR3, the DNA is TGTGCCAGCTCAACCGGGAGCCCGGAACTGTTTTTT.

Only a few counts were recorded for this clone. V usage is TRBV7-9 and J usage is TRBJ2-1; 7 nucleotides line up with TRBD2. From germline, CDR1 is SEHNR and CDR2 FQNEAQ (reference sequence). J lost 1 base, V lost 11 bases, and 5 bases had no gene match. The CDR3 sequence is 13 residues long. In DNA, the CDR3 is TGTGCCGAGGGGACTACTTCCTACAATGAGCAGTTCTTC. It translates to CAEGTTSYNEQFF.

By proportion, this clone is large. The chain has TRBV13 and TRBJ2-1, with TRBD1 identical over 9 bases. The CDR3 has 16 amino acids. The V and J ends lost 1 base and 9 bases, in that order; junction bases with no gene match: 10. CDR1 PRHDT and CDR2 FYEKMQ come from the germline V gene (reference sequence). CDR3 loop: CASSLEAPGQGGEQFF. DNA for the CDR3: TGTGCCAGCAGCTTAGAAGCCCCGGGACAGGGCGGTGAGCAGTTCTTC.

CDR3 sequence reads: CASSLPGLVYNEQFF. The DNA of the CDR3 is TGTGCCAGCAGCTTGCCGGGACTAGTGTACAATGAGCAGTTCTTC. This rearrangement joins TRBV5-6 to TRBJ2-1; 8 nucleotides line up with TRBD2. The CDR3 is 15 residues long. Germline trimming cut 1 base from V and 4 bases from J; bases unmatched to any gene: 4. Per the germline V gene, CDR1 is SGHDT and CDR2 is YYEEEE. Using reference TRBV5-6 and TRBJ2-1 for the parts outside the CDR3, the full variable domain is DAGVTQSPTHLIKTRGQQVTLRCSPKSGHDTVSWYQQALGQGPQFIFQYYEEEERQRGNFPDRFSGHQFPNYSSELNVNALLLGDSALYLCASSLPGLVYNEQFFGPGTRLTVL.

The V gene is TRBV19, the J gene TRBJ2-7, with 9 bases lining up with TRBD1. Trimming at V came to 3 bases and at J to 6 bases, leaving 9 bases not matched to a gene. This CDR3 has 15 amino acids. CDR1 is LNHDA and CDR2 is SQIVND in the germline V gene (reference sequence). The CDR3 bases are TGTGCCAGTAGTATCGAAGCCGGGACAGGGAGCGAGCAGTACTTC. Amino acid sequence: CASSIEAGTGSEQYF.

This clone was seen once. The chain has TRBV7-3 and TRBJ2-3; D is tentatively TRBD1 or TRBD2 (7 bases each). The length of the CDR3 is 16 residues. The germline CDR1 and CDR2 sequences are SGHTA and FQGTGA. V lost 5 bases to trimming and J lost 3 bases, with 18 bases between them. CDR3 residues: CASSARQGGSTDTQYF. In nucleotides, the CDR3 is TGTGCCAGCAGCGCGCGACAGGGAGGGAGTACAGATACGCAGTATTTT.

This chain connects TRBV7-8 to TRBJ2-1; D remains unclear. Germline assignment: CDR1 SGHVS and CDR2 FQNEAQ. V gave up 5 bases and J gave up 2 bases, with 4 bases separating them. CDR3 length equals 12 residues. CDR3 bases: TGTGCCAGCAGCCCGACCTACAATGAGCAGTTCTTC. This sequence encodes CASSPTYNEQFF. Combining the CDR3 with reference TRBV7-8 and TRBJ2-1 gives the whole variable domain GAGVSQSPRYKVAKRGQDVALRCDPISGHVSLFWYQQALGQGPEFLTYFQNEAQLDKSGLPSDRFFAERPEGSVSTLKIQRTQQEDSAVYLCASSPTYNEQFFGPGTRLTVL.

The chain joins TRBV9 to TRBJ2-7; D uncertain. The CDR3 is made up of 12 amino acids. From germline, CDR1 is SGDLS and CDR2 YYNGEE. V was shortened by 0 bases and J by 8 bases, with 9 bases between the two germline ends. The CDR3 sequence: CASSVGSSKQYF. Here the CDR3 DNA reads TGTGCCAGCAGCGTAGGATCGTCCAAGCAGTACTTC.

V usage is TRBV4-1 and J usage is TRBJ2-5; D is possibly TRBD1 (5 bases). Germline V lookup: CDR1 MGHRA, CDR2 YSYEKL. The CDR3 loop spans 16 amino acids. The V gene lost 0 bases and the J gene lost 9 bases, with 20 bases spanning the gap. CDR3 amino acids: CASSQDVGQGVRAQYF. Here the CDR3 DNA reads TGCGCCAGCAGCCAAGATGTAGGGCAGGGCGTCAGGGCCCAGTACTTC.